This T cell receptor beta chain was observed in a study of OX40 agonist ivuxolimab in advanced cancers. Assay: immunoSEQ multiplex PCR; the TCRdb copy retains only in-frame clones and omits some. The sample yields 60,000 or so clones, 94% seen once. Whole-study results and caveats: Average numbers of expanded clones were greater in CD8+ T cells than in CD4+.

The V end lost 6 bases, the J end lost 7 bases, and 7 bases lay between the germline ends. The CDR3 is 11 amino acids. Germline values: CDR1 MNHEY, CDR2 SMNVEV (reference sequence). Turning to this clone: What it recognizes is unknown.

Exclusion of a patient followed from autoimmune disease history or systemic immunosuppression. Sequenced here: CD4+ or CD8+ T cells sorted from blood, sampled in a trial of the OX40 agonist ivuxolimab. This sequence joins TRBV27 and TRBJ2-1; D is ambiguous. The origin of this receptor is an adult with an advanced solid tumor such as melanoma, head and neck, liver or kidney cancer. The CDR3 protein is CASRIGNEQFF. In DNA form, the CDR3 reads TGTGCCAGCAGGATAGGTAATGAGCAGTTCTTC.